This T cell receptor beta chain stems from a study of Graves' ophthalmopathy and Graves' hyperthyroidism. TCR beta CDR3 amplification used RNA transcripts. RT-PCR with HTBI primers came first, then second-round multiplex PCR. One entry per CDR3 protein results from TCRdb running MiXCR on the multiplex PCR reads. This table holds 650,000 to 900,000 distinct CDR3 sequences, 40% found once. CDR3 length: 15 residues. From germline, CDR1 is SNHLY and CDR2 FYNNEI. V lost 4 bases and J lost 5; bases outside the gene matches: 6. Material for sequencing was peripheral blood. The TCR comes from an adult man with Graves' ophthalmopathy. The V gene is TRBV2, the J gene TRBJ1-2; 11 nucleotides match TRBD1. As DNA, the CDR3 is TGTGCCAGCAGTGCTAGGACAGGGGGCACGTATGGCTACACCTTC. It yields the protein CASSARTGGTYGYTF.